Given below is one T cell receptor (beta chain) in context. Its antigen remains unidentified. Every single donor gave one heparinised blood draw, and these averaged around 120 mL. These data come from a study of beta chain features in type 1 diabetes. Across the whole study: Healthy donors, compared against patients, showed similar age, gender and cell yields. General study findings and limits: Among patients with Type 1 diabetes, TCRB CDR3s were moderately but significantly shorter in every one of the four CD4+ subsets. When VDJ junctions were examined, type 1 diabetes patients showed fewer insertions and more deletions. The naive, central memory and Treg TCRB repertoires showed an apparent similarity that was greater among patients than among healthy donors.

With 4 bases clipped from V and 4 bases from J, the junction kept 9 bases outside the gene matches. Germline CDR1 is SGHTA and CDR2 is FQGNSA. The CDR3 length is 15 residues. Reverse transcribing all isolated RNA meant expressed TCRB transcripts were sequenced. Profiling relied on immunoSEQ multiplex PCR, and the TCRdb table lists in-frame clones only, not all of them. The repertoire holds around 56,000 clones, with 40% to 60% as singletons. The source is a middle-aged woman with type 1 diabetes. Sequencing was carried out using Tregs from blood. This rearrangement joins TRBV7-2 to TRBJ1-2, with TRBD1 identical over 7 bases. The CDR3 nucleotides are TGTGCCAGCAGCTCCCAAGGGGGCGCTCCCTATGGCTACACCTTC. Translating it yields CASSSQGGAPYGYTF.